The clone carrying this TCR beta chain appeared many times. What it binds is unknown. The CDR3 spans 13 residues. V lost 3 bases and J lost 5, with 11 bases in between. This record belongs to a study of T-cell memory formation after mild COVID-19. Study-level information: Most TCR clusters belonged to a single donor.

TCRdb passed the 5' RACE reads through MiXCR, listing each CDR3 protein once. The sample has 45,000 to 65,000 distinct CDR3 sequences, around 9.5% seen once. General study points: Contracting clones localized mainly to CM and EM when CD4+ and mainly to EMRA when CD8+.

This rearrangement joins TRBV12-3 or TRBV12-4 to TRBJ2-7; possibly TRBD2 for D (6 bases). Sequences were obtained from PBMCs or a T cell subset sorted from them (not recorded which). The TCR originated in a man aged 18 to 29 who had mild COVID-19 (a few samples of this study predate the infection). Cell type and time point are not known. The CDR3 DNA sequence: TGTGCCAGCAGTTTTAGCGGATTCCACGAGCAGTACTTC. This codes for CASSFSGFHEQYF.